The sequence of this TCR beta chain was determined in a study of shared clonotypes between healthy human individuals (dated by TCRdb to between 2020 and 2021). With regard to the full study: The cohort comprised two women and a few men aged 18 to 49 years. Libraries were prepared and TCR repertoires were sequenced by different laboratories using diverse techniques, in order to increase sequencing depth and limit assay-specific biases. Per donor, three plates each were used for CD4 naive and CD4 memory, two for CD8 naive, and one for CD8 memory. Between about 0.8 and 9 billion PBMCs per donor were obtained by leukapheresis. To estimate repertoire size and how much clonotype sharing occurs between individuals, the study deeply sequenced the blood TCR repertoires of five healthy adults.

Using the deep immunoSEQ assay, multiplex PCR amplified TCR CDR3 regions from genomic DNA. For each cell subset, the extracted genomic DNA was distributed evenly across all wells of several immunoSEQ 96-well plates, and each plate served as one replicate. For sorted subsets, approximately 210 ng of genomic DNA, equivalent to 30,000 or so T cell genomes, went into each replicate PCR. The purified libraries were quantified using a Qubit 3.0 fluorometer, sized with a Bioanalyzer 2100, and then quantified again using the KAPA Library Quantification kit. Every immunoSEQ 96-well plate was sequenced on a dedicated single-read 150-cycle Illumina NextSeq 550 flow cell. In the original analysis: Because the immunoSEQ output included only junctional sequences and no quality scores, the filtering could not be the same as the filtering used for full-length reads. To assign V/J genes and CDR3, sequences were annotated against IMGT germline references using PyIR, a Python wrapper for IgBLAST v1.9. Reads were removed for weak V/J assignments (E-value above 1e-6), missing CDR3, stop codons, out-of-frame junctions, or ambiguous translated residues. V3J clonotypes were defined as sequences sharing the same inferred V gene, J gene, and CDR3 amino acid sequence. The percentage overlap between two repertoires was calculated by dividing the number of shared unique clonotypes by the size of the smaller repertoire. Richness of each repertoire was evaluated using RTK rarefaction, the Chao1 estimator, and Recon v2.1 estimates of unobserved clonotypes. Generation probabilities were computed with OLGA for all TCRbeta clonotypes obtained by the gDNA method from several donors. TCRdb took over this immuneACCESS table, retaining in-frame rearrangements with V and J assigned. Such tables are incomplete; in checked studies, under half of the missing clones stem from an unresolved V gene, and the remainder is unexplained. V, J and clone size are those of that table, while D and trimming were read from the DNA. The sample table contains about 580,000 clones; only one count was recorded for roughly 98% of them. The ten top clones hold 0.3% of the sample.

Results the study describes overall, beyond this receptor: Because the study included only a small number of donors, the genetic and exposure-history diversity represented was limited. Across a few donors, around 5% of naive CD4, roughly 3.4% of naive CD8, 2.3% of memory CD4, and over 0.35% of memory CD8 clonotypes were shared. Sampling was restricted to blood, and TCR repertoires in tissues likely differ from the TCR repertoires found in blood. Incomplete sequencing was indicated by rarefaction of sorted-subset datasets, despite the large sequencing depth. Compared with non-shared clonotypes, the clonotypes found in all four sorted-subset donors had higher generation probabilities. Pairwise subsampling indicated that sequencing depth was expected to affect the degree of clonotype sharing among donors. Estimated clonotype richness was generally larger for naive than for memory subsets.

This clone came up a few times. Its antigen is not yet known. The record has no base qualities; no much larger clone is one base away. This sample includes further DNA sequences coding for the same CDR3. CD8 naive samples consisted of CD45RO-negative cells that were positively selected for CCR7, yielding a CD45RA+CCR7+ population without TemRA cells. The donors were healthy, HIV-negative adults who had no recently reported acute infections or vaccinations. All donors were Caucasian adults living in Nashville, Tennessee, USA. Blood was collected by leukapheresis, and PBMCs were isolated by Ficoll-Histopaque density gradient centrifugation and then cryopreserved in liquid nitrogen vapor phase. Analytical flow cytometry was used to check the purity and quantity of each magnetically sorted T cell population. From each sorted fraction, genomic DNA was isolated and quantified by UV absorbance on a Nanodrop 2000c.

The clonotype originates from a man aged 25-45 years in good health. The sample comprised naive CD8+ T cells sorted from blood. Explained via the paper, the cell subset or site label denotes: CD45RA+CCR7+.

The DNA sequence follows: TGCAGCGTCGAGGACAGGGACAACTACGAGCAGTACTTC. Its protein is CSVEDRDNYEQYF. The rearranged segments are TRBV29-1 and TRBJ2-7; 8 nucleotides in the junction match TRBD1. Trimming leaves V shorter by 6 bases and J shorter by 3 bases, with the junction holding 7 bases beyond the gene matches. The CDR3 holds 13 amino acids from the cysteine to the phenylalanine. Here the CDR3 DNA is all that survives: 39 bases in frame from base 1. Reading the germline V gene gives CDR1 SQVTM and CDR2 ANQGSEA.